Listed below are T cell receptor beta chains from one sample, sequenced in a study of response to subunit inactivated influenza vaccine. One entry per CDR3 protein, called by TCRdb with MiXCR from the RT-PCR reads. Seen here are roughly 780,000 distinct CDR3 sequences, less than 20% observed once, and the top ten hold approximately 10%. The source material was PBMCs from blood, sampled 4 to 6 days after vaccination. These receptors were taken from a man aged 45-65 years who received an inactivated influenza vaccine. CDR3s include the opening cysteine and the closing phenylalanine or tryptophan. Fields, in order: J gene, clone size, D gene, V gene, CDR3 protein, CDR3 DNA. The D gene is left open where the match is weak. Clone size is shown for a subset of rows, as once, few, many or a class of expanded clone.

TRBJ2-2 | NA | TRBD1 | TRBV5-5 | CASSSRDRMAGELFF | TGTGCCAGCAGCTCCCGGGACAGGATGGCCGGGGAGCTGTTTTTT
TRBJ1-4 | few | NA | TRBV20-1 | CSASSPLGPTNEKLFF | TGCAGTGCTAGCAGTCCCTTAGGCCCAACTAATGAAAAACTGTTTTTT
TRBJ2-1 | few | TRBD2 | TRBV9 | CASSGGRATYNEQFF | TGTGCCAGCAGCGGCGGGAGGGCCACCTACAATGAGCAGTTCTTC
TRBJ2-1 | many | TRBD1 | TRBV12-3/TRBV12-4 | CASSYSGTGFYNEQFF | TGTGCCAGCAGTTACTCCGGGACAGGGTTCTACAATGAGCAGTTCTTC
TRBJ2-7 | NA | TRBD2 | TRBV28 | CASSFTSGVIYEQYF | TGTGCCAGCAGTTTCACTAGCGGAGTGATCTACGAGCAGTACTTC
TRBJ2-5 | many | NA | TRBV7-7 | CASSLDRQETQYF | TGTGCTAGCAGCTTAGACAGACAAGAGACCCAGTACTTC
TRBJ2-2 | NA | TRBD2 | TRBV7-9 | CASISSGRSGELFF | TGTGCCAGCATCTCTAGCGGGAGATCCGGGGAGCTGTTTTTT
TRBJ2-3 | NA | TRBD1 | TRBV12-3/TRBV12-4 | CASSNRGDTQYF | TGTGCCAGCAGCAACAGGGGGGATACGCAGTATTTT
TRBJ2-1 | many | NA | TRBV12-3/TRBV12-4 | CASRPGGARRDEQFF | TGTGCCAGCAGACCTGGCGGGGCCCGAAGGGATGAGCAGTTCTTC
TRBJ2-6 | few | NA | TRBV7-9 | CAVGGSGANVLTF | TGTGCAGTGGGGGGCTCTGGGGCCAACGTCCTGACTTTC
TRBJ1-2 | many | TRBD1 | TRBV29-1 | CSVGQVWDYGYTF | TGCAGCGTAGGACAGGTCTGGGACTATGGCTACACCTTC
TRBJ2-7 | few | NA | TRBV12-3/TRBV12-4 | CASSTRQAGEQYF | TGTGCCAGCAGCACAAGACAGGCGGGAGAGCAGTACTTC
TRBJ1-2 | many | NA | TRBV7-2 | CASSTFGGRTNYGYTF | TGTGCCAGCAGCACCTTCGGGGGGAGAACTAACTATGGCTACACCTTC
TRBJ1-3 | NA | TRBD1 | TRBV3-1 | CASSPGTGLRNTIYF | TGTGCCAGCAGCCCAGGGACAGGCCTTAGAAACACCATATATTTT
TRBJ2-1 | few | NA | TRBV7-9 | CASSPSDPNEQFF | TGTGCCAGCAGCCCCTCCGACCCGAATGAGCAGTTCTTC
TRBJ2-5 | few | NA | TRBV7-2 | CASSWTTTAQETQYF | TGTGCCAGCAGCTGGACAACTACAGCCCAAGAGACCCAGTACTTC
TRBJ2-1 | many | NA | TRBV3-1 | CASSQDQDEQFF | TGTGCCAGCAGCCAAGATCAGGATGAGCAGTTCTTC
TRBJ2-4 | NA | TRBD1 | TRBV28 | CASSTLDRPLAINIQYF | TGTGCCAGCAGTACGCTGGACAGGCCGCTGGCTATAAACATTCAGTACTTC
TRBJ2-7 | few | NA | TRBV28 | CASSGGWTGSYEQYF | TGTGCCAGCAGTGGCGGTTGGACTGGCAGCTACGAGCAGTACTTC
TRBJ2-3 | many | TRBD1 | TRBV29-1 | CSVTPDPTGRSTDTQYF | TGCAGCGTTACCCCTGATCCGACAGGGCGAAGCACAGATACGCAGTATTTT
TRBJ1-2 | NA | TRBD1 | TRBV12-3/TRBV12-4 | CASSEDRGRLAYGYTF | TGTGCCAGCAGCGAAGACAGGGGGCGCCTGGCTTATGGCTACACCTTC
TRBJ2-1 | NA | TRBD2 | TRBV7-9 | CASSPGLAYYNEQFF | TGTGCCAGCAGCCCGGGACTAGCGTACTACAATGAGCAGTTCTTC
TRBJ2-1 | NA | NA | TRBV11-2 | CASSLDWGTNEQFF | TGTGCCAGCAGCTTAGATTGGGGGACCAATGAGCAGTTCTTC
TRBJ2-3 | NA | NA | TRBV29-1 | CSVEVSGHTDTQYF | TGCAGCGTTGAAGTATCAGGCCACACAGATACGCAGTATTTT
TRBJ2-1 | NA | NA | TRBV12-3/TRBV12-4 | CASNDLKYSPRVYNEQFF | TGTGCCAGCAATGACCTTAAATACAGTCCCAGGGTGTACAATGAGCAGTTCTTC
TRBJ1-1 | NA | NA | TRBV12-3/TRBV12-4 | CASSPGYWDSEAFF | TGTGCCAGCAGTCCCGGATATTGGGATTCTGAAGCTTTCTTT
TRBJ1-6 | NA | TRBD1 | TRBV7-9 | CASSSGQQNSPLHF | TGTGCCAGCAGCTCGGGACAGCAAAATTCACCCCTCCACTTT
TRBJ2-5 | NA | NA | TRBV7-9 | CASSSPREGKETQYF | TGTGCCAGCAGCTCCCCCCGCGAGGGGAAAGAGACCCAGTACTTC
TRBJ2-3 | NA | NA | TRBV6-1 | CASRTKYAGTDTQYF | TGTGCCAGCAGGACCAAGTACGCGGGCACAGATACGCAGTATTTT
TRBJ2-1 | few | NA | TRBV12-3/TRBV12-4 | CASSPTLGSPFF | TGTGCCAGCAGCCCCACCTTAGGGAGTCCGTTCTTC
TRBJ2-7 | NA | TRBD2 | TRBV20-1 | CSAISGRLYEQYF | TGCAGTGCAATTAGCGGGAGGCTGTACGAGCAGTACTTC
TRBJ2-7 | few | TRBD2 | TRBV7-2 | CASSLALIAGDVKYF | TGTGCCAGCAGCTTAGCGCTGATAGCGGGGGACGTGAAGTACTTC
TRBJ2-7 | NA | NA | TRBV6-1 | CASRNIAGPGGPDF | TGTGCCAGCAGAAATATAGCGGGACCAGGGGGCCCAGACTTC
TRBJ2-3 | NA | TRBD2 | TRBV18 | CASSPQGTSPDTQYF | TGTGCCAGCTCACCTCAAGGGACTAGCCCAGATACGCAGTATTTT
TRBJ2-1 | few | NA | TRBV7-2 | CASSSGPHNEQFF | TGTGCCAGCAGCTCGGGACCCCACAATGAGCAGTTCTTC
TRBJ2-3 | NA | NA | TRBV28 | CASPPGAGVGTDTQYF | TGTGCCAGCCCGCCGGGGGCGGGAGTGGGCACAGATACGCAGTATTTT
TRBJ2-5 | NA | TRBD1 | TRBV20-1 | CSARTGSYQETQYF | TGCAGTGCTAGGACAGGGAGTTACCAAGAGACCCAGTACTTC
TRBJ2-1 | few | TRBD2 | TRBV7-2 | CASTEGLAVMNNEQFF | TGTGCCAGCACCGAGGGACTAGCGGTGATGAACAATGAGCAGTTCTTC